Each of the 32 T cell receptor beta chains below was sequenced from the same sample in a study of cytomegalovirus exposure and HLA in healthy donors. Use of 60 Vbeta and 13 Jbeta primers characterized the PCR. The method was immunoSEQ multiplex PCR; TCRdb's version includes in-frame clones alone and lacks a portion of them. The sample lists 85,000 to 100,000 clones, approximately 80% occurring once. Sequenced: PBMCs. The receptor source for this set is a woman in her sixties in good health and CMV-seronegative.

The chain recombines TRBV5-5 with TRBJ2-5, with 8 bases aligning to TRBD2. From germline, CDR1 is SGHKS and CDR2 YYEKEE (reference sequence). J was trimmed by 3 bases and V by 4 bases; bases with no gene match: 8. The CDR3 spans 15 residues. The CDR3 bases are TGTGCCAGCAGCCCAGCCCCGGGACTAGAAGAGACCCAGTACTTC. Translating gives CASSPAPGLEETQYF.

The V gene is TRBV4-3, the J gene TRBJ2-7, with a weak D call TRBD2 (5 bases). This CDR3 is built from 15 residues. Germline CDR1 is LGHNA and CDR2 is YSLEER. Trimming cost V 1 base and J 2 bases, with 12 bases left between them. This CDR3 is CASSQGDSAAYEQYF. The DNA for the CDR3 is TGCGCCAGCAGCCAAGGAGATAGCGCTGCCTACGAGCAGTACTTC.

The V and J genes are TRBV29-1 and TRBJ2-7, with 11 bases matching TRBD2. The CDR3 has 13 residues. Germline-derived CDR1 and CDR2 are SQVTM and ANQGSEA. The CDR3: CSATSGSSYEQYF. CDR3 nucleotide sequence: TGCAGTGCCACTAGCGGGAGTTCCTACGAGCAGTACTTC.

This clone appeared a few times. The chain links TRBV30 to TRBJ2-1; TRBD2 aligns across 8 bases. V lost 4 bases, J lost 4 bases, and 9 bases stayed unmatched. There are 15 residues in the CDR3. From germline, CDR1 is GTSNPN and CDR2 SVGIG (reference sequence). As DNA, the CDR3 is TGTGCCTGGAAGAGGGCTAGCGGGCTGTACAATGAGCAGTTCTTC. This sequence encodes CAWKRASGLYNEQFF.

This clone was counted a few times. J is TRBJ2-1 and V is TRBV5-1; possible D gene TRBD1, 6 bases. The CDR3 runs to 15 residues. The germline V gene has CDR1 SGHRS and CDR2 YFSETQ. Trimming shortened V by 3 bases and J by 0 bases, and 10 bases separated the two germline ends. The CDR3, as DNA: TGCGCCAGCAGCTACAGGGCCGGCTCCTACAATGAGCAGTTCTTC. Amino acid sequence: CASSYRAGSYNEQFF.

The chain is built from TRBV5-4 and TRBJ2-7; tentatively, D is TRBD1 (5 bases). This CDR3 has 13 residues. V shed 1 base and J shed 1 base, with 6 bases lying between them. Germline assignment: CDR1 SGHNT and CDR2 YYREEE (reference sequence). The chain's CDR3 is CASSLTGSYEQYF. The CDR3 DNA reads TGTGCCAGCAGCTTGACAGGTTCCTACGAGCAGTACTTC. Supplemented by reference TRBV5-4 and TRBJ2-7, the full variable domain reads ETGVTQSPTHLIKTRGQQVTLRCSSQSGHNTVSWYQQALGQGPQFIFQYYREEENGRGNFPPRFSGLQFPNYSSELNVNALELDDSALYLCASSLTGSYEQYFGPGTRLTVT.

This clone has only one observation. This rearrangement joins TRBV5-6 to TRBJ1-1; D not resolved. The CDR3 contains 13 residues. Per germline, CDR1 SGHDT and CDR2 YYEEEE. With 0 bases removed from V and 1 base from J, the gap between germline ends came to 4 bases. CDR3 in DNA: TGTGCCAGCAGCTTGGGCAGGAACACTGAAGCTTTCTTT. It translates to CASSLGRNTEAFF.

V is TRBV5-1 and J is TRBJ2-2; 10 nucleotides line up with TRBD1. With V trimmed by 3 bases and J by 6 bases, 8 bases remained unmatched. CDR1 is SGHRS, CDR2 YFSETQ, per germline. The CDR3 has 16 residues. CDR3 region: CASSWTGGNEAGELFF. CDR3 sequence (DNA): TGCGCCAGCAGCTGGACAGGGGGTAATGAGGCCGGGGAGCTGTTTTTT.

In DNA, the CDR3 is TGTGCCACCCGGGCTAGCGGGAGGCCCAGCTCCTACAATGAGCAGTTCTTC. It yields the protein CATRASGRPSSYNEQFF. The genes are TRBV19 and TRBJ2-1; the match to TRBD2 covers 11 bases. CDR1 is LNHDA and CDR2 is SQIVND in the germline V gene (reference sequence). With 10 bases clipped from V and 0 bases from J, the junction kept 11 bases outside the gene matches. There are 17 residues in the CDR3.

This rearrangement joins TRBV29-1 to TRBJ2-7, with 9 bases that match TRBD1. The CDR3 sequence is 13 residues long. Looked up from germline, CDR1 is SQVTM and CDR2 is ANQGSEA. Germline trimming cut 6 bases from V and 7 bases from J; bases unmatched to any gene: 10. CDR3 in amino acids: CSVGQGPSREQYF. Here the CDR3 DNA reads TGCAGCGTGGGACAGGGCCCTTCGCGGGAGCAGTACTTC.

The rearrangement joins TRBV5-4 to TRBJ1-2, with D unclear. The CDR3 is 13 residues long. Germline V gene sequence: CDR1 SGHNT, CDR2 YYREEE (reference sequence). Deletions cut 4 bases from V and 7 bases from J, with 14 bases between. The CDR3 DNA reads TGTGCCAGCAGCCCGCCCAACCGAGGTGGCTACACCTTC. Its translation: CASSPPNRGGYTF.

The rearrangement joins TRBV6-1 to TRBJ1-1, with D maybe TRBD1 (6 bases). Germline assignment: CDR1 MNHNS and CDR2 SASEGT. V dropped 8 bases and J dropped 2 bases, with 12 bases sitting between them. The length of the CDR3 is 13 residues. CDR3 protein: CASYGQINTEAFF. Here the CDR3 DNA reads TGTGCCAGCTACGGACAGATAAACACTGAAGCTTTCTTT.

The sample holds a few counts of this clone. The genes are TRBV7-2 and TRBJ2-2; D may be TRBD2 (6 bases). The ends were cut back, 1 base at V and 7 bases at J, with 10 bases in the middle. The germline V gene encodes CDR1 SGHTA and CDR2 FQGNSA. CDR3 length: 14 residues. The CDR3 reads CASSLERVNGELFF. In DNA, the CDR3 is TGTGCCAGCAGCTTAGAGCGGGTCAACGGGGAGCTGTTTTTT. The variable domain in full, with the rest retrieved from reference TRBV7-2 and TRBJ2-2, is GAGVSQSPSNKVTEKGKDVELRCDPISGHTALYWYRQSLGQGLEFLIYFQGNSAPDKSGLPSDRFSAERTGGSVSTLTIQRTQQEDSAVYLCASSLERVNGELFFGEGSRLTVL.

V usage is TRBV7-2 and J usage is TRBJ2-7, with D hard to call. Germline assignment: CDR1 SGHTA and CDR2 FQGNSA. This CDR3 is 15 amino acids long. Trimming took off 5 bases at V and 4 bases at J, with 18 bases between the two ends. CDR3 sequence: CASSPSPRGRYEQYF. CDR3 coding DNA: TGTGCCAGCAGCCCCTCCCCTAGAGGCCGTTACGAGCAGTACTTC.

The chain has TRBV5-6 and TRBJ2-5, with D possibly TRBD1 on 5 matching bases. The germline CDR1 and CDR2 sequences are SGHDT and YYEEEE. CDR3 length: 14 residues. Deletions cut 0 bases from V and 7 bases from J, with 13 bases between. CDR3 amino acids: CASSLDRKAGTQYF. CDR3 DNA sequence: TGTGCCAGCAGCTTGGACAGGAAGGCTGGGACCCAGTACTTC.

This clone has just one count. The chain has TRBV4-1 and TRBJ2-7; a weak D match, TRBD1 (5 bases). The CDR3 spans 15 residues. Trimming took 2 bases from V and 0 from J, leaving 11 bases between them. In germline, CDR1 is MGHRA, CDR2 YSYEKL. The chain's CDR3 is CASSQTPDISYEQYF. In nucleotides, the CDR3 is TGCGCCAGCAGCCAAACCCCGGACATCTCCTACGAGCAGTACTTC.

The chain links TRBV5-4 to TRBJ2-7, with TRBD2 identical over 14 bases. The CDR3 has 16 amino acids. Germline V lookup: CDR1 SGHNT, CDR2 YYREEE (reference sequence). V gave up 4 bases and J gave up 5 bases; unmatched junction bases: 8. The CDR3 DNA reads TGTGCCAGCAGCACACCGGGACTAGCGGGAGTCAACGAGCAGTACTTC. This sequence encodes CASSTPGLAGVNEQYF. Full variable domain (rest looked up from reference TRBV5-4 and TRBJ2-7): ETGVTQSPTHLIKTRGQQVTLRCSSQSGHNTVSWYQQALGQGPQFIFQYYREEENGRGNFPPRFSGLQFPNYSSELNVNALELDDSALYLCASSTPGLAGVNEQYFGPGTRLTVT.

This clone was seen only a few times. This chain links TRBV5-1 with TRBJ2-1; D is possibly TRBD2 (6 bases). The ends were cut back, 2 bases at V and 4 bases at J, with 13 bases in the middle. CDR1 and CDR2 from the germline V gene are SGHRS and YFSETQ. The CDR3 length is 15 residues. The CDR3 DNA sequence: TGCGCCAGCAGCTTCGTGCCAGGGACTTACAATGAGCAGTTCTTC. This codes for CASSFVPGTYNEQFF.

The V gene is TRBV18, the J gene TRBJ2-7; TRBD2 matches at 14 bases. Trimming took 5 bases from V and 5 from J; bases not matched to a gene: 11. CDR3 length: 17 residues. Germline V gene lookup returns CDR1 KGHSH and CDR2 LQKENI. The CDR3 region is CASSTNSGLAGVHEQYF. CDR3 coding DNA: TGTGCCAGCTCAACCAACTCGGGACTAGCGGGAGTACACGAGCAGTACTTC.

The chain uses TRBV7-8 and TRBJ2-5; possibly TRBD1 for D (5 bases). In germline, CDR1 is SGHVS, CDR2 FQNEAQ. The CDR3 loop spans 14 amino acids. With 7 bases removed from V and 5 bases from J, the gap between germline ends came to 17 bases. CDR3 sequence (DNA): TGTGCCAGCAAGACAGATAACTCCAGGGAGACCCAGTACTTC. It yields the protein CASKTDNSRETQYF.

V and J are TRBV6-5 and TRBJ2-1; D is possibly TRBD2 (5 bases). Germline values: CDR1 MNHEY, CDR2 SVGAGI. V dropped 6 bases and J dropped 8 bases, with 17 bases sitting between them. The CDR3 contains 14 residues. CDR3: CASREGLGGDEQFF. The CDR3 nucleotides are TGTGCCAGCAGAGAGGGCCTCGGCGGCGATGAGCAGTTCTTC.

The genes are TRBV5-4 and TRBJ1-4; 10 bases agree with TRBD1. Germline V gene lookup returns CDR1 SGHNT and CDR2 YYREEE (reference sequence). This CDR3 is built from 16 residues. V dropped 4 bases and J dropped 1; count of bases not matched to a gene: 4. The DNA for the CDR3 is TGTGCCAGCAGCGTGGACAGGGGGGTAACTAATGAAAAACTGTTTTTT. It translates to CASSVDRGVTNEKLFF.

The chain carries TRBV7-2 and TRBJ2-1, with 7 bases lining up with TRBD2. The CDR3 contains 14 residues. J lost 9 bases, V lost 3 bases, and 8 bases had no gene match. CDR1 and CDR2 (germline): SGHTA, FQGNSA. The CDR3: CASSLGRESGEQFF. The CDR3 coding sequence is TGTGCCAGCAGCTTGGGGCGGGAGAGCGGTGAGCAGTTCTTC.

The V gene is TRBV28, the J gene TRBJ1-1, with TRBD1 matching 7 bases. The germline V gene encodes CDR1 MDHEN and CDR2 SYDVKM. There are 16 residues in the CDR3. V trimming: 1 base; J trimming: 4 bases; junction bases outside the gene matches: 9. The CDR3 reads CASSLLGGKFVTEAFF. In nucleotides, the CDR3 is TGTGCCAGCAGTTTATTAGGGGGCAAGTTTGTCACTGAAGCTTTCTTT.

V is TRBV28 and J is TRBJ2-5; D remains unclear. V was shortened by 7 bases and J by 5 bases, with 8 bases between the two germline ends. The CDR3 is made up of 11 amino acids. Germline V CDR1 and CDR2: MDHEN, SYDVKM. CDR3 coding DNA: TGTGCCAGCACCGGTTCGGAGACCCAGTACTTC. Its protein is CASTGSETQYF.

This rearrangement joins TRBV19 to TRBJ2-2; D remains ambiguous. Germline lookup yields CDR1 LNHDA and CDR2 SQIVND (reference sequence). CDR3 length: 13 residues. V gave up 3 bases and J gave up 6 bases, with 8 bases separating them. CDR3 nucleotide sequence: TGTGCCAGTAGTATCCGACTCCCCGGGGAGCTGTTTTTT. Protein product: CASSIRLPGELFF.

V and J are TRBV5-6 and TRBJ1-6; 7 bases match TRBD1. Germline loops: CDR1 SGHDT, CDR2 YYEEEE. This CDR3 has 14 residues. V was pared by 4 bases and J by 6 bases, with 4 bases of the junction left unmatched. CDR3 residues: CASSARDSNSPLHF. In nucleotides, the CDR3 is TGTGCCAGCAGCGCCCGGGACAGTAATTCACCCCTCCACTTT.

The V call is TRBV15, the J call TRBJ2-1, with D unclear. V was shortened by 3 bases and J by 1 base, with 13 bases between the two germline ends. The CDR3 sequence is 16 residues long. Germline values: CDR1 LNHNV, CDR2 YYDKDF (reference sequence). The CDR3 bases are TGTGCCACCAGCAGGACACTTGTGTCGTCCTACAATGAGCAGTTCTTC. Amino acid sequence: CATSRTLVSSYNEQFF.

CDR3 nucleotide sequence: TGTGCCAGCAGCCGGACAGGGGGCTGGTACACTGAAGCTTTCTTT. It is translated as CASSRTGGWYTEAFF. This chain joins TRBV28 and TRBJ1-1; TRBD1 matches at 11 bases. The CDR3 extends over 15 amino acids. After removal of 6 bases from V and 3 bases from J, the junction contained 6 bases not matched to a gene. In germline, CDR1 is MDHEN, CDR2 SYDVKM. Combining the CDR3 with reference TRBV28 and TRBJ1-1 gives the whole variable domain DVKVTQSSRYLVKRTGEKVFLECVQDMDHENMFWYRQDPGLGLRLIYFSYDVKMKEKGDIPEGYSVSREKKERFSLILESASTNQTSMYLCASSRTGGWYTEAFFGQGTRLTVV.

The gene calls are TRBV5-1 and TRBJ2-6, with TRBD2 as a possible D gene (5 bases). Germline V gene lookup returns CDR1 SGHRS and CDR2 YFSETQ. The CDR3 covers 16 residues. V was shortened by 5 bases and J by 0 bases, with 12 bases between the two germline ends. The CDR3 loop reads CASSQPGSSGANVLTF. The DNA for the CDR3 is TGCGCCAGCAGTCAACCGGGGAGCTCTGGGGCCAACGTCCTGACTTTC.

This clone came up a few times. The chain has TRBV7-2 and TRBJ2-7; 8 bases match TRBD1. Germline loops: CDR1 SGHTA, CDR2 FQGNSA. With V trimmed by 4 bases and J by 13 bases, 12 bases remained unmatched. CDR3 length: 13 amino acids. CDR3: CASSSRSGQVGYF. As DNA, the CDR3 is TGTGCCAGCAGCTCTCGGTCGGGACAGGTGGGATACTTC.

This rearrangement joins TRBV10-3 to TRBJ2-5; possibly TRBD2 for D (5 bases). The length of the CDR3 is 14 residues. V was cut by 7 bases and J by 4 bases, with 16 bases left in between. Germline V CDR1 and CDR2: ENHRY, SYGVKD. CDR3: CAIKDLSGSETQYF. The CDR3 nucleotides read TGTGCCATCAAGGACCTATCGGGATCAGAGACCCAGTACTTC.